The rows below give T cell receptor beta chains drawn from one sample of a study of PD-1 blockade in classical Hodgkin lymphoma. TCRdb's table, derived via immunoSEQ multiplex PCR, lists solely in-frame clones and lacks some. The table includes roughly 4,000 clones, roughly 78% detected once. This material consisted of peripheral blood mononuclear cells (PBMCs), taken at baseline. The receptors shown here come from a human donor with classical Hodgkin lymphoma. Each CDR3 is given with its conserved first and last residue. The D gene is left open where the match is weak. Some rows have no size entry. The others give once, few or many, or a class for an expanded clone.

V gene	D gene	J gene	clone size	CDR3 length	CDR3 DNA	CDR3 protein
TRBV28	NA	TRBJ1-4	NA	14	TGTGCCAGCAGGCCCGGTCATGGTTTTGAAAAACTGTTTTTT	CASRPGHGFEKLFF
TRBV7-9	NA	TRBJ2-6	once	15	TGTGCCAGCAGAGGCAGAAGCTCTGGGGCCAACGTCCTGACTTTC	CASRGRSSGANVLTF
TRBV4-3	TRBD1	TRBJ2-3	NA	17	TGCGCCAGCAGCCAAGATCGGACAGGGGGAGTTGGGGATACGCAGTATTTT	CASSQDRTGGVGDTQYF
TRBV2	NA	TRBJ1-6	NA	16	TGTGCCAGCAGTGAAAAGGCTCAGGGATATAATTCACCCCTCCACTTT	CASSEKAQGYNSPLHF
TRBV19	NA	TRBJ2-2	NA	15	TGTGCCAGTAGTAACCCCGGGAGAAACACCGGGGAGCTGTTTTTT	CASSNPGRNTGELFF
TRBV28	NA	TRBJ2-1	large	11	TGTGCCAGCAGTAAGACCCCTGAGCAGTTCTTC	CASSKTPEQFF
TRBV19	NA	TRBJ1-1	NA	16	TGTGCCAGTAGTCCCTGGTTGCGGGGGGAAAACACTGAAGCTTTCTTT	CASSPWLRGENTEAFF
TRBV27	TRBD1	TRBJ2-7	NA	14	TGTGCCAGCAGTCCCCAGTGGACAGGGATCGAGCAGTACTTC	CASSPQWTGIEQYF
TRBV28	NA	TRBJ2-1	NA	21	TGTGCCAGCAGTTTATTTTGGACAGGGCTTAGCGGGGGCCCCCTTGACAATGAGCAGTTCTTC	CASSLFWTGLSGGPLDNEQFF
TRBV5-6	NA	TRBJ2-7	NA	13	TGTGCCAGCAGCACGGCCCGGACCTACGAGCAGTACTTC	CASSTARTYEQYF
TRBV6-5	TRBD1	TRBJ2-1	NA	15	TGTGCCACCAGACCCGGGACAGGCTCCTACAATGAGCAGTTCTTC	CATRPGTGSYNEQFF
TRBV5-6	TRBD1	TRBJ1-1	NA	14	TGTGCCAGCAGCTTGGAGGACAGGGACACTGAAGCTTTCTTT	CASSLEDRDTEAFF
TRBV7-6	NA	TRBJ1-1	few	16	TGTGCCAGCAGCCTCCTTAGGGCCTCCGGGGGGACTGAAGCTTTCTTT	CASSLLRASGGTEAFF
TRBV4-1	NA	TRBJ2-6	NA	16	TGCGCCAGCAGCCAGGCGGCGGGATCTGGGGCCAACGTCCTGACTTTC	CASSQAAGSGANVLTF
TRBV30	NA	TRBJ2-5	NA	14	TGTGCCTGGAGTGCAGGGGCTTCGGGAAAGACCCAGTACTTC	CAWSAGASGKTQYF